The T cell receptor beta chain under discussion was sequenced for a study of T cell responses to AZD1222 COVID-19 vaccine. CDR3 length: 13 residues. Germline values: CDR1 KGHSH, CDR2 LQKENI. V lost 3 bases to trimming and J lost 5 bases; unmatched junction nucleotides: 3. Using immunoSEQ multiplex PCR, the repertoire was profiled, and TCRdb retains in-frame clones only, with some absent. The sample yields 150,000 to 200,000 clones, 94% seen once. Second-dose recipients at about 4 or about 12 weeks were treated as one pooled group. V is TRBV18 and J is TRBJ2-5; the match to TRBD2 covers 7 bases. This material consisted of peripheral blood, taken 28 days after the second AZD1222 dose. The clonotype was recovered from an adult who received the AZD1222 COVID-19 vaccine. CDR3 amino acids: CASSPGRRETQYF. The CDR3 DNA sequence: TGTGCCAGCTCACCCGGGAGGCGGGAGACCCAGTACTTC.